The source of this TCR beta chain is a study of PD-1 blockade in mismatch repair-deficient tumors. At the level of the study: All were previously treated, progressing patients with some twelve mismatch repair-deficient cancer types.

Every patient had mismatch repair deficiency by PCR or immunohistochemistry. TCRs were sequenced from a few patients responding to pembrolizumab. The method was immunoSEQ multiplex PCR; TCRdb's version includes in-frame clones alone and lacks a portion of them. Of approximately 60,000 clones in the sample, roughly 88% were seen once. In regard to this clone: Its antigen is as yet unknown.

Regarding the study as a whole: Rapid post-treatment expansion, then contraction, generally preceding radiologic response, marked tumor-resident clones.

The sample was peripheral blood, taken 52 weeks after starting pembrolizumab. This sequence was found in an adult with mismatch repair-deficient cancer.

The CDR3 reads CASSHQSGRDTGELFF. CDR3 sequence (DNA): TGCGCCAGCAGTCACCAAAGCGGGAGGGACACCGGGGAGCTGTTTTTT. The chain links TRBV23-1 to TRBJ2-2, with TRBD2 matching 10 bases. TRBV23-1 is assigned to the ORF class and has an uncertain function. CDR3 length equals 16 residues. V lost 3 bases and J lost 3; bases outside the gene matches: 4.